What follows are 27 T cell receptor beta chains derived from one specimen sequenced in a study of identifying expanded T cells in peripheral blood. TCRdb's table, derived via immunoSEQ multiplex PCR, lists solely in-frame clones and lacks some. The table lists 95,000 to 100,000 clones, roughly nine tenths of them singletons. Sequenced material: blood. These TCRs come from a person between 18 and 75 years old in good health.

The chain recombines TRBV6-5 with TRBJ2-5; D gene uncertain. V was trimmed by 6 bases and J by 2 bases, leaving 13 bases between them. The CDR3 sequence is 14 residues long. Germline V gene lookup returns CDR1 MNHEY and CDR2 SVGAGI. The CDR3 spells CASSPSTEQETQYF. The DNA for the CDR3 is TGTGCCAGCAGCCCCTCGACTGAGCAAGAGACCCAGTACTTC.

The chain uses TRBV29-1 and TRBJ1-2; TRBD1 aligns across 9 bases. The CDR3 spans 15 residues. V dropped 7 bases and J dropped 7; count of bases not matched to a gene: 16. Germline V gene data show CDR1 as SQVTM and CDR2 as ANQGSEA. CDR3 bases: TGCAGCGCTCCAACCGATGCGGGACAGGGAAGTGGCTACACCTTC. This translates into CSAPTDAGQGSGYTF. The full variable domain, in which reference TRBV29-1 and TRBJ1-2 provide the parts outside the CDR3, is SAVISQKPSRDICQRGTSLTIQCQVDSQVTMMFWYRQQPGQSLTLIATANQGSEATYESGFVIDKFPISRPNLTFSTLTVSNMSPEDSSIYLCSAPTDAGQGSGYTFGSGTRLTVV.

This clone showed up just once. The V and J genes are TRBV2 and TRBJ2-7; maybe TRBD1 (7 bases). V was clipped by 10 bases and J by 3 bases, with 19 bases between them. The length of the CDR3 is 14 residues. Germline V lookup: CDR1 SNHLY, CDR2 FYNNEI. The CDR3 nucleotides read TGTGCCACCAAAGTGCGGGACAGACGCTACGAGCAGTACTTC. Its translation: CATKVRDRRYEQYF.

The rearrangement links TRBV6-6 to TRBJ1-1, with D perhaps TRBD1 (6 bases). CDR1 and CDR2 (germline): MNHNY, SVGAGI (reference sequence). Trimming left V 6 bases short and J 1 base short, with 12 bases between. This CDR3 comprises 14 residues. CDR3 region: CASSGGTWNTEAFF. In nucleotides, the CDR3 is TGTGCCAGCAGCGGCGGGACATGGAACACTGAAGCTTTCTTT.

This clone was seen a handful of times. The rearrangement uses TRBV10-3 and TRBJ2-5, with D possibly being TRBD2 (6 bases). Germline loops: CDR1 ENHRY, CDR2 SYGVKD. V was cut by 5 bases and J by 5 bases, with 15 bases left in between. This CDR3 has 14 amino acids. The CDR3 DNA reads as TGTGCCATCAGTACGAGCGGGTTGGTGGAGACCCAGTACTTC. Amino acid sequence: CAISTSGLVETQYF.

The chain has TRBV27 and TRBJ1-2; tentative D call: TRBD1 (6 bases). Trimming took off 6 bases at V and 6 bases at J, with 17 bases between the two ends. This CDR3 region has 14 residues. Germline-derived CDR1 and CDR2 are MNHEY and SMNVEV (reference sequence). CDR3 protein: CASRRNLAGDGYTF. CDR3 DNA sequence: TGTGCCAGCAGGCGGAATCTGGCAGGGGATGGCTACACCTTC.

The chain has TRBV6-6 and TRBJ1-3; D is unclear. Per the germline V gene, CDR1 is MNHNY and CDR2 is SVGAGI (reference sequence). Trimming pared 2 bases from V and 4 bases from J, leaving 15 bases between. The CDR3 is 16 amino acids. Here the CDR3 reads CASSYLGSPTGNTIYF. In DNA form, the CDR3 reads TGTGCCAGCAGTTACCTAGGGTCTCCCACGGGAAACACCATATATTTT.

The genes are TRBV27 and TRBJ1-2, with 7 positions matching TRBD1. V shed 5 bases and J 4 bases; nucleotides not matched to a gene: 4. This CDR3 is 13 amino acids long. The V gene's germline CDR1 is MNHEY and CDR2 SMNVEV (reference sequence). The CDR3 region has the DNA TGTGCCAGCAGTCCCCCAGGGGGCTATGGCTACACCTTC. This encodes CASSPPGGYGYTF.

CDR3 DNA: TGTGCCAGCAGTGAAGCAGGTGGCTACACCTTC. Protein product: CASSEAGGYTF. This chain joins TRBV2 and TRBJ1-2; D uncertain. The germline V gene encodes CDR1 SNHLY and CDR2 FYNNEI. This CDR3 has 11 residues. Trimming stripped 0 bases from V and 7 bases from J, with 3 bases between.

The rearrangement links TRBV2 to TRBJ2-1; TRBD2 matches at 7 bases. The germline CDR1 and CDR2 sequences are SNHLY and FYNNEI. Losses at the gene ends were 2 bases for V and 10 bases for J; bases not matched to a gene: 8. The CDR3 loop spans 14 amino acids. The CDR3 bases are TGTGCCAGCAGTGAACAAACTAGCGCTGGAGAGCAGTTCTTC. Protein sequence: CASSEQTSAGEQFF.

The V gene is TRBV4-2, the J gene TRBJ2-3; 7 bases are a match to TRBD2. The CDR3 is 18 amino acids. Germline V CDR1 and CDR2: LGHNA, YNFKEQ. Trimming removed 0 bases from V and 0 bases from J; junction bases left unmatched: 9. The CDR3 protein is CASSQDVSSGTSTDTQYF. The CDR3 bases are TGTGCCAGCAGCCAAGACGTATCGAGCGGGACTAGCACAGATACGCAGTATTTT.

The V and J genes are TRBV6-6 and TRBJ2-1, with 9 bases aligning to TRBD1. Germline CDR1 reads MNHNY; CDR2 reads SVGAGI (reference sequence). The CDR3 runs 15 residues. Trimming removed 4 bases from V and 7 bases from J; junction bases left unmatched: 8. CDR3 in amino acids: CASSSPQGAKNEQFF. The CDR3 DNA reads TGTGCCAGCAGTTCCCCACAGGGGGCAAAAAATGAGCAGTTCTTC.

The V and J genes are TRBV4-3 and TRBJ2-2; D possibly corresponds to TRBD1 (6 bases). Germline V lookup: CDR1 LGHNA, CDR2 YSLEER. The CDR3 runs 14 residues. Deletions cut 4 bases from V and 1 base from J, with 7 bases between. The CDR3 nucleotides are TGCGCCAGCAGCCGGGGACAGAACACCGGGGAGCTGTTTTTT. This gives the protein CASSRGQNTGELFF.

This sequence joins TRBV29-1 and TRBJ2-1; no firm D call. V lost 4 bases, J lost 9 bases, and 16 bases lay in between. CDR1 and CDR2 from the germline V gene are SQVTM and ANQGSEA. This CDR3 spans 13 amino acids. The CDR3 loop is CSVVVGIEREQFF. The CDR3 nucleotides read TGCAGCGTTGTGGTGGGGATTGAGCGTGAGCAGTTCTTC.

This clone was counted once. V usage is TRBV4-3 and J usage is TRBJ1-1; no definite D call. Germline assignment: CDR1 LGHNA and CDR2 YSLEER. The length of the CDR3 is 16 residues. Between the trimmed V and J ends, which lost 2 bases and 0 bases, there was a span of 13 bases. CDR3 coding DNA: TGCGCCAGCAGCCAATACTCCGGTCCCATGAACACTGAAGCTTTCTTT. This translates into CASSQYSGPMNTEAFF.

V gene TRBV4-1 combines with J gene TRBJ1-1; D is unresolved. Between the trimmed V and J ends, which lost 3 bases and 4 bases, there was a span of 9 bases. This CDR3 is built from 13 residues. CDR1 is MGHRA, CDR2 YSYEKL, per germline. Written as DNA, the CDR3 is TGCGCCAGCAGCCACCGCGGAGGCACTGAAGCTTTCTTT. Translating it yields CASSHRGGTEAFF.

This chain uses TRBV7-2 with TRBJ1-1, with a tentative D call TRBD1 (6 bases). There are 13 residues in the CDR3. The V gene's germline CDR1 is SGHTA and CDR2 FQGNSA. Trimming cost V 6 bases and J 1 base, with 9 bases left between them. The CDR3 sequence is CASSWTANTEAFF. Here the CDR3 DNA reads TGTGCCAGCAGTTGGACAGCGAACACTGAAGCTTTCTTT.

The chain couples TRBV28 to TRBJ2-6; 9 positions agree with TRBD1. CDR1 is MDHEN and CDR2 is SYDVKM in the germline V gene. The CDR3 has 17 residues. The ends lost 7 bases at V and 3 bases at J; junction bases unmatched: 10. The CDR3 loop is CASTTGTGKGGANVLTF. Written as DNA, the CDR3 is TGTGCCAGCACCACCGGGACAGGGAAAGGTGGGGCCAACGTCCTGACTTTC.

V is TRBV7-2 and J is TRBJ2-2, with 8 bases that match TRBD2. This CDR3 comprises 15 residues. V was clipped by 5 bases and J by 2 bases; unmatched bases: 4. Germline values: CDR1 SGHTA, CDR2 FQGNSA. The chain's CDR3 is CASSPGLVNTGELFF. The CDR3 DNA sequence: TGTGCCAGCAGCCCGGGACTAGTAAACACCGGGGAGCTGTTTTTT.

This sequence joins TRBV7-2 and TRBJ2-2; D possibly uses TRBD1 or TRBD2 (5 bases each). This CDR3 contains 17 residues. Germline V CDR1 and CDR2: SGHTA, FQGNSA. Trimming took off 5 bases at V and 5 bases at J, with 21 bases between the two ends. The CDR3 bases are TGTGCCAGCAGCCGCGGACCCCCGGGGCCAGGGACCGGGGAGCTGTTTTTT. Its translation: CASSRGPPGPGTGELFF.

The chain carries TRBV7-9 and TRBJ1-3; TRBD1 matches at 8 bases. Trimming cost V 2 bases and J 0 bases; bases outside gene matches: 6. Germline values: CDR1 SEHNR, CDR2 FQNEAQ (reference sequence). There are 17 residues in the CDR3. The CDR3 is CASSLWGQASSGNTIYF. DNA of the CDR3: TGTGCCAGCAGCTTATGGGGACAGGCGAGCTCTGGAAACACCATATATTTT.

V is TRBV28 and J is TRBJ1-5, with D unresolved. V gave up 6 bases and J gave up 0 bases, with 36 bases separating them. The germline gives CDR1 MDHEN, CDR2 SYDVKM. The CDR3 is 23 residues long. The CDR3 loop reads CASRVSQGNIIPESDYSNQPQHF. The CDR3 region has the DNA TGTGCCAGCAGGGTCTCGCAAGGGAATATTATACCGGAAAGCGATTATAGCAATCAGCCCCAGCATTTT.

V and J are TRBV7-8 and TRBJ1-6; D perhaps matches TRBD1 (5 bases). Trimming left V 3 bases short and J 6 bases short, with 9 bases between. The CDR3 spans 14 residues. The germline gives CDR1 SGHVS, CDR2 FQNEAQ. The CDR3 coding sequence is TGTGCCAGCAGCTTCAGACAGACTAATTCACCCCTCCACTTT. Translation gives CASSFRQTNSPLHF.

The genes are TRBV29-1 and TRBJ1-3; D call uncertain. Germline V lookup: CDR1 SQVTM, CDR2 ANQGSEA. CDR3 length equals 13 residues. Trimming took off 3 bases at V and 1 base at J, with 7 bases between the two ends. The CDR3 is CSVERVSGNTIYF. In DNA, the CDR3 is TGCAGCGTTGAGAGGGTTTCTGGAAACACCATATATTTT.

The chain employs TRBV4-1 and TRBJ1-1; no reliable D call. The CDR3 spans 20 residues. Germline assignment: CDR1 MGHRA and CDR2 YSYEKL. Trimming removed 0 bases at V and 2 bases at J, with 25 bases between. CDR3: CASSQDPGSYFSYQNTEAFF. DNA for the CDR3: TGCGCCAGCAGCCAAGATCCAGGTTCTTATTTCAGTTATCAAAACACTGAAGCTTTCTTT.

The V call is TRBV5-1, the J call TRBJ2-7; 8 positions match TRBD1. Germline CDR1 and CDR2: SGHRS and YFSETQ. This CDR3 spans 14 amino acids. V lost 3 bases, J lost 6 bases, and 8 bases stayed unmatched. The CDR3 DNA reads TGCGCCAGCAGCTCCCGGACAGGGCTCCCCGAGCAGTACTTC. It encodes CASSSRTGLPEQYF.

The CDR3 DNA follows: TGTGCCAGCAGCTTGACGGGACGAGGCTACACCTTC. Its protein product is CASSLTGRGYTF. The rearrangement uses TRBV5-4 and TRBJ1-2, with D tentatively TRBD1 (5 bases). CDR1 and CDR2 (germline): SGHNT, YYREEE (reference sequence). This CDR3 contains 12 residues. The V end was cut by 1 base, the J end by 8 bases, with 9 bases between.